This T cell receptor (beta chain) was observed in a study of T cell responses to AZD1222 COVID-19 vaccine. Measured with immunoSEQ multiplex PCR; TCRdb has only the in-frame clones, and not every one. Altogether 200,000 or so clones are present, 85% to 90% being singletons, with the ten largest covering about 3%. Here the sequenced sample was peripheral blood, taken on day 0 of MenACWY control vaccination. The TCR was taken from an adult in good health.

Here the CDR3 DNA reads TGTGCCACCAGCAAAGGAGGATACAATGAGCAGTTCTTC. Translation gives CATSKGGYNEQFF. The rearrangement uses TRBV15 and TRBJ2-1; D might be TRBD2 (5 bases). Deletions cut 4 bases from V and 4 bases from J, with 8 bases between. CDR1 is LNHNV, CDR2 YYDKDF, per germline (reference sequence). This CDR3 is built from 13 residues.